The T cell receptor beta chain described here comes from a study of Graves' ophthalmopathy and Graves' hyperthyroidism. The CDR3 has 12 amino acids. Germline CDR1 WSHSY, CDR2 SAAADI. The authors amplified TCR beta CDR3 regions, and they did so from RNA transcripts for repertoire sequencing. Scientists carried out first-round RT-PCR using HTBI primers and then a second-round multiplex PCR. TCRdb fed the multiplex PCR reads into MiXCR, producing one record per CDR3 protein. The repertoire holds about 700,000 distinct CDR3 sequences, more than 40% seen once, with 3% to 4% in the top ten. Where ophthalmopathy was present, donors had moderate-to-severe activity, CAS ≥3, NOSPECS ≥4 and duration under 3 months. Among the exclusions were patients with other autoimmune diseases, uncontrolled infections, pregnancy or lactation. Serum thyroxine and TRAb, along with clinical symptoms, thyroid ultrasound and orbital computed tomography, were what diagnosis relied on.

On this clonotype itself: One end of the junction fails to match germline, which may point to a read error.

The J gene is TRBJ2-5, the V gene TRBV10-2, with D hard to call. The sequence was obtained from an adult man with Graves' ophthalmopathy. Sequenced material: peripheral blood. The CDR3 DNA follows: TGTGCCACCATAGTCGTTGGAGAGACCCAGTACTTC. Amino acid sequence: CATIVVGETQYF.